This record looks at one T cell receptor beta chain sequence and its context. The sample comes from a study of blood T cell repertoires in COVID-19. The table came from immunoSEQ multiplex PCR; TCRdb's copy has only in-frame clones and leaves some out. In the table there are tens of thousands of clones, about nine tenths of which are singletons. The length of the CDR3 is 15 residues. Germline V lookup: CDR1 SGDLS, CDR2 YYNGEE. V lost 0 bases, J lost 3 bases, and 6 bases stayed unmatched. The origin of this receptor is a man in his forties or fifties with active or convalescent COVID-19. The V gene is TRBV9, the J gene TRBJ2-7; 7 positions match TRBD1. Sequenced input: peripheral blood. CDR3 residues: CASSVADRVGYEQYF. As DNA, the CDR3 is TGTGCCAGCAGCGTAGCCGACAGGGTGGGCTACGAGCAGTACTTC.